This TCR beta chain is drawn from a study of T cell responses to AZD1222 COVID-19 vaccine. The CDR3 runs 15 residues. The V and J ends lost 5 bases and 0 bases respectively, with 11 bases between them. Looked up from germline, CDR1 is MNHEY and CDR2 is SMNVEV (reference sequence). As to this clone: Its antigen is unidentified.

The method was immunoSEQ multiplex PCR; TCRdb's version includes in-frame clones alone and lacks a portion of them. The table records approximately 160,000 clones, around 94% of them present only once. Study observations and caveats: Among vaccine-associated CD4 TCRs, coverage spanned spike, with dominance at 160-218 and 743-854. The reported proportion of spike-specific TCRs targeting unmutated variant regions was nearly half. Baseline seropositivity characterized only a handful of AZD1222 recipients. In all cases, repertoires were sampled only after the peak T cell response.

The V and J genes are TRBV27 and TRBJ1-3; D not certain. The receptor comes from an adult who received the AZD1222 COVID-19 vaccine. The specimen comprised peripheral blood, sampled 28 days after the second AZD1222 dose. CDR3 protein: CASSPRRYSGNTIYF. The CDR3 coding sequence is TGTGCCAGCAGTCCAAGACGGTACTCTGGAAACACCATATATTTT.